This TCR beta chain is drawn from a study of blood T cell repertoires in COVID-19. V lost 0 bases to trimming and J lost 4 bases; unmatched junction nucleotides: 0. The CDR3 is made up of 15 amino acids. From germline, CDR1 is SGHAT and CDR2 FQNNGV. Repertoires were generated with immunoSEQ multiplex PCR, while TCRdb's copy carries only in-frame clones and drops some. The sample consists of over 35,000 clones, approximately 85% of them appearing once. The sequence derives from a man aged 35 to 55 with active or convalescent COVID-19. This chain uses TRBV11-2 with TRBJ1-2; 12 positions agree with TRBD1. Material: peripheral blood. CDR3 sequence: CASSLEGQGAYGYTF. The CDR3 DNA reads TGTGCCAGCAGCTTAGAGGGACAGGGGGCCTATGGCTACACCTTC.